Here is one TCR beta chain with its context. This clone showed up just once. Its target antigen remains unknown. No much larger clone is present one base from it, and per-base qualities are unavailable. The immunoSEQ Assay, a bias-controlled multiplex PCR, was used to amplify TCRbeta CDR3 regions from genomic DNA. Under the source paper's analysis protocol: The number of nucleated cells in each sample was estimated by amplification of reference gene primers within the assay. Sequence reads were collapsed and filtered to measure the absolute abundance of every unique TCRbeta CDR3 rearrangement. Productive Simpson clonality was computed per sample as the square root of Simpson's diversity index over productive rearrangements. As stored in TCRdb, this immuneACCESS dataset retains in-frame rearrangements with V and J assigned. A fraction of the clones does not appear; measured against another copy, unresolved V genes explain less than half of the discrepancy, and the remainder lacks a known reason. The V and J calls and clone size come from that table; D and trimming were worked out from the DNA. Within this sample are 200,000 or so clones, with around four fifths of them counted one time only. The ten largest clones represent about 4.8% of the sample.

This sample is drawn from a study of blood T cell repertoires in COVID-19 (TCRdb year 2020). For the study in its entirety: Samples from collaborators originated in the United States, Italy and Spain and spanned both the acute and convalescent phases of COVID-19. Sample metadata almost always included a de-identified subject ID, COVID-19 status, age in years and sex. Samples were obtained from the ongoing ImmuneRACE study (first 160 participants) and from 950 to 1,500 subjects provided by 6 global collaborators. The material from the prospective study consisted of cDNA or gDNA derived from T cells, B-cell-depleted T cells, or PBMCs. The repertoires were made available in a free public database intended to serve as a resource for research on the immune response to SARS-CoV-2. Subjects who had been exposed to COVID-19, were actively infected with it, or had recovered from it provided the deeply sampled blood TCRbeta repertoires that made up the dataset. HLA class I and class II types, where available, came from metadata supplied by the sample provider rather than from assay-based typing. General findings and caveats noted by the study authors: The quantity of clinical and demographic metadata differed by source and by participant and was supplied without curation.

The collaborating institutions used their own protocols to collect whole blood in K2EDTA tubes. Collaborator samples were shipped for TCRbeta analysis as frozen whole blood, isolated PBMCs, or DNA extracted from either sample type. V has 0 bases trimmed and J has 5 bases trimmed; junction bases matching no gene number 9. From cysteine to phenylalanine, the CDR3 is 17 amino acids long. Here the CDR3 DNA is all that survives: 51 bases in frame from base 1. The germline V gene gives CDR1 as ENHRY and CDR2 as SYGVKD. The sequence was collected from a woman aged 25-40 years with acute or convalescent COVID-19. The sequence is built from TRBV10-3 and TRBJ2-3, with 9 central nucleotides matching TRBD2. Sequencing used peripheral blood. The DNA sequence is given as TGTGCCATCAGTGAGTCCCAAGCGGGAGGTCTGCAAGATACGCAGTATTTT. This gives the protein CAISESQAGGLQDTQYF.